Below are 19 T cell receptor beta chains sequenced from a single sample in a study of T-cell memory formation after mild COVID-19 listed by TCRdb under 2021. The receptor library was made with 5' RACE. TCRdb shows the sequencer as Illumina NovaSeq 6000. TCRdb reprocessed the public reads (quality trimming at Q25 with fastp, clone calling with MiXCR) and kept in-frame beta chains. Merged by CDR3 protein, the rows form single entries marked with the most common genes and DNA. Across this sample there are roughly 550,000 distinct CDR3 sequences, with about 20% seen only once. Around 13% of the sample is taken by the ten largest. Sequencing input: PBMCs or a T cell subset sorted from them (not recorded which). These receptors were taken from an adult woman who had mild COVID-19 (a few samples of this study predate the infection). The sample titles of this study are shuffled in the database, so cell type and time point are left out; the donor was told from shared clones.

This chain connects TRBV4-2 to TRBJ2-3, with D unclear. This CDR3 region has 15 residues. The germline CDR1 and CDR2 sequences are LGHNA and YNFKEQ. Trimming took 3 bases from V and 1 from J, leaving 11 bases between them. Written as DNA, the CDR3 is TGTGCCAGCAGCCAGCGGCACGCCCGCACAGATACGCAGTATTTT. Protein: CASSQRHARTDTQYF.

This chain joins TRBV29-1 and TRBJ2-3; D might be TRBD2 (6 bases). CDR3 length equals 15 residues. Deletions cut 0 bases from V and 4 bases from J, with 14 bases between. CDR1 and CDR2 from the germline V gene are SQVTM and ANQGSEA. This CDR3 is CSVEDGPGVADTQYF. In DNA form, the CDR3 reads TGCAGCGTTGAAGATGGTCCGGGGGTTGCAGATACGCAGTATTTT.

V usage is TRBV27 and J usage is TRBJ2-5, with TRBD2 matching over 7 bases. Per the germline V gene, CDR1 is MNHEY and CDR2 is SMNVEV (reference sequence). This CDR3 is 11 amino acids long. After removal of 6 bases from V and 5 bases from J, the junction contained 0 bases not matched to a gene. This CDR3 is CASRTSETQYF. The CDR3 DNA follows: TGTGCCAGCAGGACTAGCGAGACCCAGTACTTC.

This clonotype was seen a handful of times. CDR3 in amino acids: CASSVTSGGDPSTDTQYF. The CDR3 DNA is TGTGCCAGCAGCGTAACTAGCGGGGGGGACCCTAGCACAGATACGCAGTATTTT. The J gene is TRBJ2-3, the V gene TRBV9, with 13 bases identical to TRBD2. Germline CDR1 is SGDLS and CDR2 is YYNGEE. V shed 1 base and J 0 bases; nucleotides not matched to a gene: 5. CDR3 size: 18 residues.

The J gene is TRBJ1-1, the V gene TRBV5-6, with D uncertain. CDR3 length equals 13 residues. Germline CDR1 SGHDT, CDR2 YYEEEE. Trimming shortened V by 0 bases and J by 3 bases, and 6 bases separated the two germline ends. CDR3 nucleotide sequence: TGTGCCAGCAGCTTGGGGGTGTACACTGAAGCTTTCTTT. Its protein product is CASSLGVYTEAFF.

V and J are TRBV27 and TRBJ1-2; 8 bases are shared with TRBD1. V was pared by 6 bases and J by 8 bases, with 8 bases of the junction left unmatched. This CDR3 has 13 amino acids. Germline CDR1 MNHEY, CDR2 SMNVEV (reference sequence). CDR3 loop: CASSRDRHGGYTF. In nucleotides, the CDR3 is TGTGCCAGCAGCCGGGACAGGCATGGCGGCTACACCTTC.

The chain recombines TRBV11-2 with TRBJ2-2; 8 bases line up with TRBD1. With 8 bases clipped from V and 6 bases from J, the junction kept 5 bases outside the gene matches. Germline V gene lookup returns CDR1 SGHAT and CDR2 FQNNGV. The CDR3 covers 13 residues. This CDR3 is CASGQGSAGELFF. The CDR3 bases are TGTGCCAGCGGACAGGGATCGGCCGGGGAGCTGTTTTTT. Full variable domain (missing parts from reference TRBV11-2 and TRBJ2-2): EAGVAQSPRYKIIEKRQSVAFWCNPISGHATLYWYQQILGQGPKLLIQFQNNGVVDDSQLPKDRFSAERLKGVDSTLKIQPAKLEDSAVYLCASGQGSAGELFFGEGSRLTVL.

The rearrangement links TRBV7-3 to TRBJ2-1, with TRBD1 matching over 9 bases. Losses at the gene ends were 2 bases for V and 10 bases for J; bases not matched to a gene: 6. CDR1 and CDR2 from the germline V gene are SGHTA and FQGTGA. The CDR3 covers 14 residues. CDR3 amino acids: CASSLGTGYSEQFF. CDR3 bases: TGTGCCAGCAGCTTAGGGACAGGGTATTCGGAGCAGTTCTTC.

The chain recombines TRBV4-2 with TRBJ1-5; D call uncertain. V shed 0 bases and J shed 4 bases, with 13 bases lying between them. Germline V lookup: CDR1 LGHNA, CDR2 YNFKEQ. The CDR3 has 16 residues. The CDR3 protein is CASSQDQRAFNQPQHF. CDR3 sequence (DNA): TGTGCCAGCAGCCAAGATCAAAGGGCTTTTAATCAGCCCCAGCATTTT.

The chain recombines TRBV6-1 with TRBJ2-7; D could derive from TRBD1 or TRBD2 (5 bases each). The CDR3 consists of 15 residues. V lost 3 bases and J lost 3, with 15 bases in between. Germline CDR1 and CDR2: MNHNS and SASEGT. CDR3: CASSEWGSGVYEQYF. In DNA form, the CDR3 reads TGTGCCAGCAGTGAGTGGGGGAGTGGAGTCTACGAGCAGTACTTC.

The rearrangement joins TRBV18 to TRBJ1-4, with a possible D match to TRBD1 (6 bases). The CDR3 covers 15 residues. The V gene's germline CDR1 is KGHSH and CDR2 LQKENI. Trimming pared 3 bases from V and 5 bases from J, leaving 13 bases between. CDR3 residues: CASSPSQGQNEKLFF. The DNA for the CDR3 is TGTGCCAGCTCACCGTCACAGGGCCAGAATGAAAAACTGTTTTTT. Supplemented by reference TRBV18 and TRBJ1-4, the full variable domain reads NAGVMQNPRHLVRRRGQEARLRCSPMKGHSHVYWYRQLPEEGLKFMVYLQKENIIDESGMPKERFSAEFPKEGPSILRIQQVVRGDSAAYFCASSPSQGQNEKLFFGSGTQLSVL.

The chain carries TRBV3-1 and TRBJ1-5; 12 positions match TRBD1. The CDR3 length is 16 residues. Germline CDR1 LGHDT, CDR2 YNNKEL (reference sequence). J gave up 6 bases and V 4 bases, and 7 bases lay outside the gene matches. CDR3: CASSPGDRGLSQPQHF. In nucleotides, the CDR3 is TGTGCCAGCAGCCCAGGGGACAGGGGGCTCTCTCAGCCCCAGCATTTT.

The genes are TRBV30 and TRBJ1-2; the D is unclear. V was clipped by 1 base and J by 5 bases, with 11 bases between them. CDR1 GTSNPN and CDR2 SVGIG come from the germline V gene (reference sequence). The CDR3 runs to 13 residues. The CDR3 DNA reads TGTGCCTGGAGTGATTATGAGCGGTATGGCTACACCTTC. Its translation is CAWSDYERYGYTF.

This chain links TRBV20-1 with TRBJ2-7, with TRBD1 matching 9 bases. Per the germline V gene, CDR1 is DFQATT and CDR2 is SNEGSKA (reference sequence). CDR3 length: 14 amino acids. V lost 1 base and J lost 6; bases outside the gene matches: 7. The CDR3 DNA follows: TGCAGTGCTAGAGCGGGACAGGGAAAGGCCGAGCAGTACTTC. It specifies CSARAGQGKAEQYF.

The genes are TRBV29-1 and TRBJ2-2; 8 bases fit TRBD2. Germline values: CDR1 SQVTM, CDR2 ANQGSEA. The CDR3 runs to 14 residues. The ends lost 7 bases at V and 1 base at J; junction bases unmatched: 5. Written as DNA, the CDR3 is TGCAGCGGCCGACTAGCGAGGAACACCGGGGAGCTGTTTTTT. This gives the protein CSGRLARNTGELFF.

In this sample, this clonotype turned up a few times. J is TRBJ2-5 and V is TRBV7-9, with D hard to call. The CDR3 is 13 amino acids. Germline CDR1 SEHNR, CDR2 FQNEAQ (reference sequence). V lost 2 bases and J 5 bases, leaving 9 bases between the germline ends. The CDR3 nucleotides are TGTGCCAGCAGCTTATGGAGTTTTGAGACCCAGTACTTC. As protein: CASSLWSFETQYF.

The chain links TRBV7-9 to TRBJ2-5, with D tentatively TRBD1 (5 bases). Trimming pared 6 bases from V and 1 base from J, leaving 6 bases between. Germline V gene data show CDR1 as SEHNR and CDR2 as FQNEAQ (reference sequence). CDR3 length: 12 amino acids. The CDR3 loop reads CASRTAQETQYF. The CDR3 bases are TGTGCCAGCAGGACAGCCCAAGAGACCCAGTACTTC.

This clonotype was seen only a few times. This rearrangement joins TRBV24-1 to TRBJ2-3; D uncertain. CDR1 KGHDR and CDR2 SFDVKD come from the germline V gene. V lost 6 bases and J lost 6, with 18 bases in between. The length of the CDR3 is 15 residues. The CDR3 loop is CATSLPGSSADTQYF. The DNA of the CDR3 is TGTGCCACCAGTTTGCCCGGGTCCTCAGCGGATACGCAGTATTTT.

This chain connects TRBV6-1 to TRBJ2-5; 10 bases agree with TRBD2. This CDR3 comprises 14 residues. Trimming took 5 bases from V and 5 from J; bases not matched to a gene: 5. Germline V CDR1 and CDR2: MNHNS, SASEGT. The CDR3: CASSWLAGAETQYF. Here the CDR3 DNA reads TGTGCCAGCAGTTGGCTAGCGGGAGCGGAGACCCAGTACTTC.